This TCR beta chain was profiled in a study of blood T cell repertoires in COVID-19. The wider study: Researchers got acute and convalescent COVID-19 samples from the United States, Italy and Spain. PBMCs, B-cell-depleted T cells, or T cells were the source of the cDNA or gDNA that made up the material.

The CDR3 has 14 residues. The trim removed 6 bases at V and 9 bases at J, leaving 11 bases unmatched. Per the germline V gene, CDR1 is SGHRS and CDR2 is YFSETQ. Using immunoSEQ multiplex PCR, the repertoire was profiled, and TCRdb retains in-frame clones only, with some absent. Among some 130,000 clones, about 88% were seen once, and the ten largest hold under 2.5%. Enrolled through a virtual design, the participants were between 18 and 89 years of age and came from under 30 US areas. Cohort placement rested on clinical history that participants reported themselves. The origin of this receptor is a woman between 45 and 60 years old who had recovered from COVID-19. Sequenced input: PBMCs or T cells enriched from blood (not recorded which). This chain links TRBV5-1 with TRBJ2-1; 8 nucleotides align to TRBD1. In DNA form, the CDR3 reads TGCGCCAGCACCCTACAGGGGGATTCGGGTGAGCAGTTCTTC. Translated: CASTLQGDSGEQFF.